The present T cell receptor beta chain was sequenced within a study of blood T cell repertoires in COVID-19. In the study overall: Sample material is recorded as cDNA or gDNA derived from T cells, B-cell-depleted T cells, or PBMCs.

Original data processing: Reference gene primer amplification gave estimated nucleated cell counts. The protocol was immunoSEQ multiplex PCR, while the TCRdb copy is restricted to in-frame clones and leaves out a portion. Clonal size and the V and J genes are those of that table, whereas D and trimming came from the DNA. The sample lists about 270,000 clones; roughly 89% were seen once. The CDR3 contains 13 residues. Trimming removed 2 bases at V and 0 bases at J, with 7 bases between. CDR1 SQVTM and CDR2 ANQGSEA come from the germline V gene. This clone was observed a single time. The chain combines TRBV29-1 with TRBJ1-1; no clear D gene. Sequences were obtained from peripheral blood. The origin of this receptor is a man aged 50-60 years with acute or convalescent COVID-19. The CDR3: CSVENSLNTEAFF. The CDR3 region has the DNA TGCAGCGTTGAAAACAGCCTGAACACTGAAGCTTTCTTT.